Following are 20 T cell receptor beta chains from one sample sequenced in a study of Graves' ophthalmopathy and Graves' hyperthyroidism. RNA transcripts were the source from which TCR beta CDR3 regions were amplified. An initial RT-PCR round employing HTBI primers preceded a second-round multiplex PCR. Each CDR3 protein gets one entry after TCRdb re-called the multiplex PCR reads with MiXCR. The sample includes hundreds of thousands of distinct CDR3 sequences, around 21% seen only once; the top ten take roughly 3%. What was sequenced was peripheral blood. The source of these receptors is a woman aged 18-30 years with stable Graves' hyperthyroidism.

This clonotype was picked up many times. J is TRBJ1-6 and V is TRBV6-1; possibly TRBD1 for D (5 bases). The CDR3 is 16 residues long. V was pared by 6 bases and J by 0 bases, with 12 bases between. CDR1 and CDR2 from the germline V gene are MNHNS and SASEGT. The CDR3: CASRRTRSSYNSPLHF. The CDR3 bases are TGTGCCAGCAGACGGACACGGAGCTCCTATAATTCACCCCTCCACTTT.

This clonotype has at least ten counts. This chain links TRBV27 with TRBJ1-1; D is unresolved. The ends were cut back, 4 bases at V and 7 bases at J, with 10 bases in the middle. The CDR3 contains 12 residues. CDR1 MNHEY and CDR2 SMNVEV come from the germline V gene (reference sequence). The CDR3 nucleotides read TGTGCCAGCAGTTCCTACTCCGGTGAAGCTTTCTTT. It specifies CASSSYSGEAFF.

This clonotype was recorded at least ten times. V is TRBV19 and J is TRBJ2-5; D gene uncertain. Germline CDR1 and CDR2: LNHDA and SQIVND (reference sequence). This CDR3 has 13 amino acids. Trimming removed 11 bases at V and 5 bases at J, with 18 bases between. In nucleotides, the CDR3 is TGTGCCGGCAGTGCGACGATAAGCGAGACCCAGTACTTC. It specifies CAGSATISETQYF.

This clonotype was seen many times. The rearrangement links TRBV6-2 or TRBV6-3 to TRBJ1-5; the D is unclear. Per the germline V gene, CDR1 is MNHEY and CDR2 is SVGEGT. CDR3 size: 19 residues. Trimming removed 0 bases at V and 1 base at J, with 19 bases between. The DNA for the CDR3 is TGTGCCAGCAGTTACTCGCCGTCGGAGAGGCAGGAAAGCAATCAGCCCCAGCATTTT. Translation: CASSYSPSERQESNQPQHF.

This CDR3 reads CASSPYASGWTTAEQYF. The CDR3 DNA follows: TGTGCCAGCAGCCCGTACGCTTCAGGGTGGACTACAGCGGAGCAGTACTTC. The chain combines TRBV28 with TRBJ2-7; TRBD2 might be the D (6 bases). This CDR3 has 17 residues. Trimming removed 6 bases from V and 7 bases from J, with 28 bases in between. Germline-derived CDR1 and CDR2 are MDHEN and SYDVKM. Based on the CDR3 plus reference TRBV28 and TRBJ2-7, the full variable domain is DVKVTQSSRYLVKRTGEKVFLECVQDMDHENMFWYRQDPGLGLRLIYFSYDVKMKEKGDIPEGYSVSREKKERFSLILESASTNQTSMYLCASSPYASGWTTAEQYFGPGTRLTVT.

J is TRBJ2-5 and V is TRBV20-1; TRBD1 might be the D (5 bases). This CDR3 is built from 13 residues. Trimming removed 3 bases at V and 4 bases at J, with 12 bases between. In germline, CDR1 is DFQATT, CDR2 SNEGSKA (reference sequence). This CDR3 reads CSARAAGIETQYF. The CDR3 DNA is TGCAGTGCTAGGGCGGCAGGGATAGAGACCCAGTACTTC.

This clonotype has a count of ten or more. The chain joins TRBV4-1 to TRBJ2-7; tentatively, D is TRBD2 (6 bases). Trimming took 0 bases from V and 0 from J, leaving 12 bases between them. This CDR3 comprises 16 residues. Germline CDR1 is MGHRA and CDR2 is YSYEKL. This CDR3 reads CASSQDLQEGSYEQYF. CDR3 nucleotides: TGCGCCAGCAGCCAAGACCTACAGGAGGGCTCCTACGAGCAGTACTTC.

The chain has TRBV9 and TRBJ2-2, with D perhaps given as TRBD1 or TRBD2 (6 bases each). Germline V gives CDR1 SGDLS, CDR2 YYNGEE. CDR3 length: 14 amino acids. V was trimmed by 0 bases and J by 7 bases, leaving 10 bases between them. CDR3 nucleotides: TGTGCCAGCAGCGTAGGGGGGGCGAACGGGGAGCTGTTTTTT. Its translation: CASSVGGANGELFF.

The rearrangement links TRBV13 to TRBJ2-7; 12 bases are shared with TRBD2. Trimming at V came to 4 bases and at J to 5 bases, leaving 12 bases not matched to a gene. Germline V gene data show CDR1 as PRHDT and CDR2 as FYEKMQ (reference sequence). The CDR3 consists of 17 residues. For the CDR3, the DNA is TGTGCCAGCAGCTCACCCGGGACTAGCGGGCCAACCGACGAGCAGTACTTC. Translated: CASSSPGTSGPTDEQYF.

There are many counts of this clonotype. This rearrangement joins TRBV12-3 or TRBV12-4 to TRBJ2-7; D is possibly TRBD1 (5 bases). Deletions cut 3 bases from V and 5 bases from J, with 8 bases between. The CDR3 totals 12 residues. The CDR3 bases are TGTGCCAGCAGTTTCGGACAAAACGAGCAGTACTTC. Amino acids: CASSFGQNEQYF.

Many counts were recorded for this clonotype. The chain's CDR3 is CASSYGFRDTQYF. The CDR3 DNA is TGTGCCAGCAGCTACGGTTTTAGGGATACGCAGTATTTT. The J gene is TRBJ2-3, the V gene TRBV7-6; D unresolved. In germline, CDR1 is SGHVS, CDR2 FNYEAQ. The CDR3 is made up of 13 amino acids. V was cut by 4 bases and J by 6 bases, with 11 bases left in between. Filled out from reference TRBV7-6 and TRBJ2-3, the complete variable domain reads GAGVSQSPRYKVTKRGQDVALRCDPISGHVSLYWYRQALGQGPEFLTYFNYEAQQDKSGLPNDRFSAERPEGSISTLTIQRTEQRDSAMYRCASSYGFRDTQYFGPGTRLTVL.

In its sample, this clonotype was seen many times. The chain combines TRBV6-2 or TRBV6-3 with TRBJ1-1, with 9 bases that match TRBD1. Trimming at V came to 0 bases and at J to 1 base, leaving 3 bases not matched to a gene. Per the germline V gene, CDR1 is MNHEY and CDR2 is SVGEGT. The CDR3 is 16 residues long. The CDR3 protein is CASSYSLGQGNTEAFF. In DNA form, the CDR3 reads TGTGCCAGCAGTTACTCATTGGGACAGGGGAACACTGAAGCTTTCTTT.

This clonotype was counted ten times or more. This sequence joins TRBV15 and TRBJ2-7; D might be TRBD1 (6 bases). Germline V gene lookup returns CDR1 LNHNV and CDR2 YYDKDF (reference sequence). Trimming took off 0 bases at V and 9 bases at J, with 12 bases between the two ends. This CDR3 has 13 amino acids. For the CDR3, the DNA is TGTGCCACCAGCAGAGATCAGGGGCCGATGCAGTACTTC. It specifies CATSRDQGPMQYF.

V and J are TRBV6-1 and TRBJ1-5; D gene uncertain. This CDR3 is 15 amino acids long. CDR1 and CDR2 from the germline V gene are MNHNS and SASEGT. With 2 bases removed from V and 2 bases from J, the gap between germline ends came to 10 bases. For the CDR3, the DNA is TGTGCCAGCAGTGAATGGCGGTTGGGCAATCAGCCCCAGCATTTT. It specifies CASSEWRLGNQPQHF.

This clonotype was observed at least ten times. The chain employs TRBV7-8 and TRBJ2-7; D gene ambiguous. The CDR3 contains 13 residues. V was clipped by 1 base and J by 6 bases, with 10 bases between them. Germline CDR1 reads SGHVS; CDR2 reads FQNEAQ. CDR3: CASSLGQETEQYF. The CDR3 nucleotides read TGTGCCAGCAGCTTAGGGCAAGAGACCGAGCAGTACTTC.

Many counts were recorded for this clonotype. The chain employs TRBV15 and TRBJ2-7; 8 bases map to TRBD1. V dropped 8 bases and J dropped 3; count of bases not matched to a gene: 3. CDR1 and CDR2 (germline): LNHNV, YYDKDF (reference sequence). CDR3 length: 12 amino acids. CDR3 amino acids: CATGDRGYEQYF. CDR3 DNA sequence: TGTGCCACCGGAGACAGGGGCTACGAGCAGTACTTC.

This clonotype was counted at least ten times. The chain is built from TRBV6-1 and TRBJ1-5; D remains unclear. The germline V gene has CDR1 MNHNS and CDR2 SASEGT. This CDR3 comprises 13 residues. V was pared by 5 bases and J by 1 base, with 6 bases between. The CDR3 is CASSTTSNQPQHF. CDR3 in DNA: TGTGCCAGCAGTACGACCAGCAATCAGCCCCAGCATTTT.

This clonotype was seen repeatedly, ten times or more. The chain is built from TRBV27 and TRBJ2-7; TRBD2 might be the D (6 bases). The V end lost 0 bases, the J end lost 2 bases, and 14 bases lay between the germline ends. Looked up from germline, CDR1 is MNHEY and CDR2 is SMNVEV (reference sequence). The length of the CDR3 is 16 residues. CDR3 sequence: CASSLSVGSRAYEQYF. The CDR3, as DNA: TGTGCCAGCAGTTTATCGGTCGGGAGTAGGGCCTACGAGCAGTACTTC.

The rearrangement joins TRBV6-1 to TRBJ1-5; no definite D call. The V end lost 7 bases, the J end lost 0 bases, and 19 bases lay between the germline ends. The CDR3 extends over 17 amino acids. The germline V gene encodes CDR1 MNHNS and CDR2 SASEGT. CDR3 in amino acids: CASTFGVLYLSNQPQHF. The CDR3 nucleotides are TGTGCCAGCACCTTCGGGGTGCTCTACCTTAGCAATCAGCCCCAGCATTTT.

This clonotype was seen repeatedly, ten times or more. Written as DNA, the CDR3 is TGTGCCAGCAGCGGGGGCAGAAAAACTTTCTTT. It codes for CASSGGRKTFF. The chain combines TRBV7-9 with TRBJ1-1; possibly TRBD1 for D (6 bases). This CDR3 has 11 amino acids. Trimming pared 5 bases from V and 12 bases from J, leaving 13 bases between. From germline, CDR1 is SEHNR and CDR2 FQNEAQ (reference sequence).